Listed below are T cell receptor beta chains from one sample, sequenced in a study of control samples from healthy donors and cancer patients. Assay used: immunoSEQ multiplex PCR; TCRdb lists only in-frame clones, some missing. The table has some 150,000 clones, about 90% seen once. Source material: blood. All receptors come from a man aged 25-40 years in good health. The CDR3 runs from the conserved cysteine through the conserved F or W.

j_gene: TRBJ1-5
v_gene: TRBV12-3/TRBV12-4
CDR3aa: CASRPGTEQPQHF

j_gene: TRBJ1-6
v_gene: TRBV28
CDR3aa: CASSSDQESPLHF

j_gene: TRBJ1-5
v_gene: TRBV30
CDR3aa: CAWSPPGSRSQHF

j_gene: TRBJ2-4
v_gene: TRBV11-2
CDR3aa: CASSLRSNGGNIQYF

j_gene: TRBJ1-2
v_gene: TRBV29-1
CDR3aa: CSVEEGGRGYTF

j_gene: TRBJ2-2
v_gene: TRBV7-3
CDR3aa: CASSWQAGDNTGELFF

j_gene: TRBJ2-7
v_gene: TRBV4-1
CDR3aa: CASSQSTGYEQYF

j_gene: TRBJ2-7
v_gene: TRBV20-1
CDR3aa: CSAARRDEQYF

j_gene: TRBJ1-2
v_gene: TRBV25-1
CDR3aa: CASSGPTTGRGYTF

j_gene: TRBJ2-3
v_gene: TRBV5-4
CDR3aa: CASSLLTDTQYF

j_gene: TRBJ2-2
v_gene: TRBV19
CDR3aa: CASKGRGTGELFF

j_gene: TRBJ1-1
v_gene: TRBV6-5
CDR3aa: CASRIRFANTEAFF

j_gene: TRBJ1-3
v_gene: TRBV7-9
CDR3aa: CASSLLADSGNTIYF

j_gene: TRBJ2-1
v_gene: TRBV29-1
CDR3aa: CSAGLPYNEQFF

j_gene: TRBJ2-7
v_gene: TRBV29-1
CDR3aa: CSVESGLAGSDEQYF

j_gene: TRBJ2-3
v_gene: TRBV19
CDR3aa: CASAASGSTDTQYF

j_gene: TRBJ2-7
v_gene: TRBV20-1
CDR3aa: CSASYRANEQYF

j_gene: TRBJ2-5
v_gene: TRBV5-8
CDR3aa: CASSQRGQPQETQYF

j_gene: TRBJ2-2
v_gene: TRBV29-1
CDR3aa: CSVDPDSGTGELFF

j_gene: TRBJ1-5
v_gene: TRBV12-5
CDR3aa: CASGPGQGEYQPQHF

j_gene: TRBJ1-2
v_gene: TRBV4-1
CDR3aa: CASSQAIFEPDYGYTF

j_gene: TRBJ2-1
v_gene: TRBV7-3
CDR3aa: CASSFRDSYYNEQFF

j_gene: TRBJ1-1
v_gene: TRBV4-1
CDR3aa: CASSQDHNPGTEAFF

j_gene: TRBJ1-3
v_gene: TRBV12-5
CDR3aa: CASGFFPRGNTIYF

j_gene: TRBJ1-1
v_gene: TRBV14
CDR3aa: CASSQDRKNTEAFF

j_gene: TRBJ2-1
v_gene: TRBV10-3
CDR3aa: CAISDGGGVYNEQFF

j_gene: TRBJ1-1
v_gene: TRBV9
CDR3aa: CASSVGQGVTEAFF

j_gene: TRBJ2-7
v_gene: TRBV27
CDR3aa: CASSLIGTPTYEQYF

j_gene: TRBJ2-1
v_gene: TRBV7-9
CDR3aa: CASSFAAPGLAGAYEQFF

j_gene: TRBJ2-3
v_gene: TRBV30
CDR3aa: CAWNRDRGGDTQYF

j_gene: TRBJ2-4
v_gene: TRBV5-5
CDR3aa: CASSLYTREEYF

j_gene: TRBJ1-6
v_gene: TRBV27
CDR3aa: CASSFPNSPLHF

j_gene: TRBJ2-1
v_gene: TRBV5-1
CDR3aa: CASSERTGNNEQFF

j_gene: TRBJ1-5
v_gene: TRBV6-5
CDR3aa: CASSPTVYSNQPQHF

j_gene: TRBJ2-7
v_gene: TRBV5-6
CDR3aa: CASREAGTLSSYEQYF

j_gene: TRBJ2-2
v_gene: TRBV19
CDR3aa: CASSTSQGSGELFF

j_gene: TRBJ2-3
v_gene: TRBV4-2
CDR3aa: CASSPIFGTSTDTQYF

j_gene: TRBJ1-5
v_gene: TRBV19
CDR3aa: CASSILLGNQPQHF

j_gene: TRBJ2-3
v_gene: TRBV24-1
CDR3aa: CATSDLQASGGGDTQYF

j_gene: TRBJ2-3
v_gene: TRBV2
CDR3aa: CASSDRLAPDTQYF

j_gene: TRBJ1-5
v_gene: TRBV9
CDR3aa: CASSVLGRHQPQHF

j_gene: TRBJ1-1
v_gene: TRBV19
CDR3aa: CASSFENTEAFF

j_gene: TRBJ2-1
v_gene: TRBV6-6
CDR3aa: CASSSSDSNNEQFF

j_gene: TRBJ1-1
v_gene: TRBV19
CDR3aa: CASSIAGGNTEAFF

j_gene: TRBJ1-6
v_gene: TRBV7-3
CDR3aa: CASSPGTGTHSPLHF

j_gene: TRBJ1-5
v_gene: TRBV6-5
CDR3aa: CASSPRFSNQPQHF

j_gene: TRBJ1-6
v_gene: TRBV18
CDR3aa: CASSPVEGALHF

j_gene: TRBJ1-6
v_gene: TRBV28
CDR3aa: CASTSLGEENSPLHF

j_gene: TRBJ2-3
v_gene: TRBV27
CDR3aa: CARGGALSTDTQYF

j_gene: TRBJ1-1
v_gene: TRBV5-5
CDR3aa: CASSLGRVGTEAFF

j_gene: TRBJ1-3
v_gene: TRBV7-8
CDR3aa: CASSQTTGPWEAGNTIYF

j_gene: TRBJ1-4
v_gene: TRBV15
CDR3aa: CATPDERYEKLFF

j_gene: TRBJ2-6
v_gene: TRBV7-9
CDR3aa: CASSRRGQLVSGANVLTF